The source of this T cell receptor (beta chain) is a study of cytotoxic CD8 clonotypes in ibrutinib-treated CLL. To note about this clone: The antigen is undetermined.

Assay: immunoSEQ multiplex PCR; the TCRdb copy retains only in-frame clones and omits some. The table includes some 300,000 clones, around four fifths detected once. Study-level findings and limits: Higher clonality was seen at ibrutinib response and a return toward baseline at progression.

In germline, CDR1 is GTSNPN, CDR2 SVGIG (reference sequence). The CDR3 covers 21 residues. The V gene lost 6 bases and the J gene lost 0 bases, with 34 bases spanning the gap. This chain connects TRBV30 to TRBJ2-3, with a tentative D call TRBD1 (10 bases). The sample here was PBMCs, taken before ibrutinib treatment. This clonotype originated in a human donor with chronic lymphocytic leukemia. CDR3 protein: CACSHGQGGSSGSGSTDTQYF. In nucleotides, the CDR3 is TGTGCCTGTAGCCATGGACAGGGGGGTAGTAGCGGGAGCGGAAGCACAGATACGCAGTATTTT.